What follows describes a single T cell receptor beta chain. CDR3 length: 15 amino acids. J gave up 5 bases and V 5 bases, and 6 bases lay outside the gene matches. CDR1 and CDR2 (germline): LGHNA, YNFKEQ. The table came from immunoSEQ multiplex PCR; TCRdb's copy has only in-frame clones and leaves some out. The sample carries 130,000 to 150,000 clones, 85% to 90% recorded once. This record comes from a study of cytomegalovirus exposure and HLA in healthy donors. The donors were members of the validation cohort comprising over 100 subjects, separate from the roughly 690-subject first cohort. This rearrangement joins TRBV4-2 to TRBJ2-1; 10 positions agree with TRBD2. Sequenced material: PBMCs. This clonotype was sampled from a woman aged 18-30 years in good health and CMV-seropositive. The CDR3 DNA follows: TGTGCCAGCAGCTCTAGCGGGAGCGGGGACAATGAGCAGTTCTTC. Its protein is CASSSSGSGDNEQFF.